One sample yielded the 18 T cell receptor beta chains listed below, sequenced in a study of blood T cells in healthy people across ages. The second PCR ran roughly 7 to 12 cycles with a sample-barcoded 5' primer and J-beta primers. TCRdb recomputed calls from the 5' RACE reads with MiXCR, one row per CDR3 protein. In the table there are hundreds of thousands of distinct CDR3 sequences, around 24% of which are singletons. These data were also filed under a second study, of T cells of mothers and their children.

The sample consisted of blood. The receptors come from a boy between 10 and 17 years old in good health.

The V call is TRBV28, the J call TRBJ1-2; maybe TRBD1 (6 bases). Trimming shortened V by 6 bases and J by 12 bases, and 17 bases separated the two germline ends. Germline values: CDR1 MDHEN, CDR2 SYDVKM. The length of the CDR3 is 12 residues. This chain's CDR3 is CASRSQGAGHTF. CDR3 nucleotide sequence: TGTGCCAGCAGGTCACAGGGTGCGGGCCACACCTTC.

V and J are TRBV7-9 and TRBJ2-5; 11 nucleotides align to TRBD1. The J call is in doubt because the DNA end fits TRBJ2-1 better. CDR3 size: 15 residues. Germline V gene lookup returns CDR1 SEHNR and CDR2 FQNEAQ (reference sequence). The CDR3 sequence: CASINIRTGGHEQFF. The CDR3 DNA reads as TGTGCCAGCATCAACATAAGGACAGGGGGCCATGAGCAGTTCTTC.

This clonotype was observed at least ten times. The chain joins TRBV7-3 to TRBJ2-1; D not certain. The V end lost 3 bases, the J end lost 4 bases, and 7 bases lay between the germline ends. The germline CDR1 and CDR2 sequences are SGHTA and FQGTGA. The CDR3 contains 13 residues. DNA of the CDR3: TGTGCCAGCAGCTTGGGCGATTACAATGAGCAGTTCTTC. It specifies CASSLGDYNEQFF. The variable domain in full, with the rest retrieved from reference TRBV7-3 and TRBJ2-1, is GAGVSQTPSNKVTEKGKYVELRCDPISGHTALYWYRQSLGQGPEFLIYFQGTGAADDSGLPNDRFFAVRPEGSVSTLKIQRTERGDSAVYLCASSLGDYNEQFFGPGTRLTVL.

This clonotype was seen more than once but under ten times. CDR3 nucleotides: TGTGCCAGCAGCTTAGCCGGGACAGGGTTCACTCAGCCCCAGCATTTT. Translation gives CASSLAGTGFTQPQHF. The rearrangement uses TRBV7-6 and TRBJ1-5; TRBD1 agrees at 9 bases. V was pared by 0 bases and J by 6 bases, with 6 bases of the junction left unmatched. The CDR3 runs to 16 residues. Germline values: CDR1 SGHVS, CDR2 FNYEAQ.

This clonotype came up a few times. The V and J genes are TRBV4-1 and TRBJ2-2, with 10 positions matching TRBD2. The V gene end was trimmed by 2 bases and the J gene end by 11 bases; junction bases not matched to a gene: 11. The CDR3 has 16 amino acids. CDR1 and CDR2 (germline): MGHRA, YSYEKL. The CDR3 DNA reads TGCGCCAGCAGCCAAAAGACGGTAGCGGGAGGCCCTGAGCTGTTTTTT. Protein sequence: CASSQKTVAGGPELFF.

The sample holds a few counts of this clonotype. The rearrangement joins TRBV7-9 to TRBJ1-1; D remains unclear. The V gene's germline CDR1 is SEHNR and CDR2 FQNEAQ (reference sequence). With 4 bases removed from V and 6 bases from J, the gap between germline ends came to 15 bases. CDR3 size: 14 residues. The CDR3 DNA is TGTGCCAGCAGCTCCAGGACGGGTCTGGCTGAAGCTTTCTTT. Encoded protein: CASSSRTGLAEAFF.

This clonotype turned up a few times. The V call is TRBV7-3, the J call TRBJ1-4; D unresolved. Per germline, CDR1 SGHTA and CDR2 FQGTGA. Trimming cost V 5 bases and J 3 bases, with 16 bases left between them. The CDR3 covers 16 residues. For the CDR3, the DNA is TGTGCCAGCAGCCTACGGCCGGTGGAGGCTAATGAAAAACTGTTTTTT. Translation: CASSLRPVEANEKLFF.

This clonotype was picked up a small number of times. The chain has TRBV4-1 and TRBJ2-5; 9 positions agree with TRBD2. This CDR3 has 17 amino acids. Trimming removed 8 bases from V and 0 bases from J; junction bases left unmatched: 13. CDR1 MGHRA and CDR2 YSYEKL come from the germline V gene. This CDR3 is CASSAVAGVLNQETQYF. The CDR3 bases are TGCGCCAGCTCCGCGGTAGCGGGAGTTCTAAACCAAGAGACCCAGTACTTC.

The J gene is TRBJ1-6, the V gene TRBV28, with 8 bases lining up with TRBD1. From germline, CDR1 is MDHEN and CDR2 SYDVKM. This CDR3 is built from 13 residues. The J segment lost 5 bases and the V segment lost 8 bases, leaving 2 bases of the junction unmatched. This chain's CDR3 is CASWTGHNSPLHF. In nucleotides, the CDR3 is TGTGCCAGCTGGACAGGGCATAATTCACCCCTCCACTTT.

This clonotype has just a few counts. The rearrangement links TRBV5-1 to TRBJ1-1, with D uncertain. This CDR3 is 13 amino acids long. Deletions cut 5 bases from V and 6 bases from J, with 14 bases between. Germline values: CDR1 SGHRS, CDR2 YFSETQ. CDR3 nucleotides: TGCGCCAGCAGACGTGACCGGGAGTCTGAAGCTTTCTTT. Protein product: CASRRDRESEAFF.

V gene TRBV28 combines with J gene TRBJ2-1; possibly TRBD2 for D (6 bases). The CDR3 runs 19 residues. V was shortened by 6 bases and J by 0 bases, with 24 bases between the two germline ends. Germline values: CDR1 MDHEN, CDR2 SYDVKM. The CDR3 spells CASSPGTGGTQTSYNEQFF. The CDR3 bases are TGTGCCAGCAGCCCCGGGACTGGCGGGACCCAGACCTCCTACAATGAGCAGTTCTTC.

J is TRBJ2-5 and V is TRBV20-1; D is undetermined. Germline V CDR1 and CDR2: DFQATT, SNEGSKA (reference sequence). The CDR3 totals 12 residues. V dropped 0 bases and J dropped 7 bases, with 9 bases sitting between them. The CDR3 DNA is TGCAGTGCTAGAGATCAGGATGGGACCCAGTACTTC. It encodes CSARDQDGTQYF.

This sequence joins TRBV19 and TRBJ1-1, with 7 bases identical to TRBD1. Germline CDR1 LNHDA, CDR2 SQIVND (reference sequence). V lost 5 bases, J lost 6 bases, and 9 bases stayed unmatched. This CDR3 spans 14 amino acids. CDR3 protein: CASSWVGGASEAFF. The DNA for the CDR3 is TGTGCCAGTAGTTGGGTAGGGGGCGCTTCTGAAGCTTTCTTT.

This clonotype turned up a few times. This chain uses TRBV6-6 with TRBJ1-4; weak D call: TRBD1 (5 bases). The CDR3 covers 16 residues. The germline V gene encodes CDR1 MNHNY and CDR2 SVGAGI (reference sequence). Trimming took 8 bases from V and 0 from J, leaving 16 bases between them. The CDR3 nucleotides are TGTGCCAGCCTTTTTGAGACAGCTGCAACTAATGAAAAACTGTTTTTT. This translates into CASLFETAATNEKLFF.

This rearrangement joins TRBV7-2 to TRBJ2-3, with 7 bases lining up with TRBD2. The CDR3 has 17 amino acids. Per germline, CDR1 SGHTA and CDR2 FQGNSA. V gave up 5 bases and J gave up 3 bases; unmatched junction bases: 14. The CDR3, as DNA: TGTGCCAGCAGCCTAGGCGCGAGCGGGGTGGGGACAGATACGCAGTATTTT. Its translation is CASSLGASGVGTDTQYF.

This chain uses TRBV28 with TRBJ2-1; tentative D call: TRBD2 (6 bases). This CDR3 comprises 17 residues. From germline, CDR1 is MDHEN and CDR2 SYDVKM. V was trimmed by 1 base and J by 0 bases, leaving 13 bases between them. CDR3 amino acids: CASSLSLAGSSYNEQFF. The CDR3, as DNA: TGTGCCAGCAGTTTATCGCTGGCGGGGAGCTCCTACAATGAGCAGTTCTTC.

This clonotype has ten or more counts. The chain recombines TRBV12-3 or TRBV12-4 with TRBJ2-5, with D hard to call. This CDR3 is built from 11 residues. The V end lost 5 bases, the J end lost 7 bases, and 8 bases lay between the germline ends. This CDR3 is CASSLDGTQYF. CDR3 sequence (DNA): TGTGCCAGCAGTCTTGATGGGACCCAGTACTTC.

CDR3: CASLPGGAGELFF. In DNA, the CDR3 is TGTGCCAGCTTGCCGGGGGGCGCCGGGGAGCTGTTTTTT. The chain uses TRBV12-3 or TRBV12-4 and TRBJ2-2; TRBD2 might be the D (7 bases). V was trimmed by 8 bases and J by 6 bases, leaving 13 bases between them. The CDR3 totals 13 residues.